Listed below are T cell receptor beta chains from one sample, sequenced in a study of PD-1 blockade in mismatch repair-deficient tumors. The method was immunoSEQ multiplex PCR; TCRdb's version includes in-frame clones alone and lacks a portion of them. This table has tens of thousands of clones, over 70% appearing once. The specimen comprised peripheral blood, sampled 12 weeks after starting pembrolizumab. These receptors originate from an adult with mismatch repair-deficient cancer. The CDR3 runs from the conserved cysteine through the conserved F or W. Fields, in order: clone size, V gene, J gene, D gene, CDR3 protein, CDR3 DNA. A D gene is named only where the DNA matches it firmly. A row's size may be missing; if present it is once, few, many or a size class.

.	TRBV5-1	TRBJ2-2	.	CASSLRTENTGELFF	TGCGCCAGCAGCTTGAGGACTGAGAACACCGGGGAGCTGTTTTTT
.	TRBV6-6	TRBJ1-5	TRBD1	CASSSIDRVDQPQHF	TGTGCCAGCAGTTCCATCGACAGGGTGGATCAGCCCCAGCATTTT
.	TRBV7-2	TRBJ2-2	.	CASSLGLSKSTGELFF	TGTGCCAGCAGCCTTGGACTGTCTAAGAGTACCGGGGAGCTGTTTTTT
once	TRBV12-5	TRBJ2-1	TRBD1	CASGLDLRATLLDRVNFYEQFF	TGTGCTAGTGGTTTGGACTTGAGGGCGACACTCTTGGACAGGGTTAATTTCTATGAGCAGTTCTTC
.	TRBV6-5	TRBJ1-4	TRBD1	CASKPGQYNEKLFF	TGTGCCAGTAAGCCGGGACAGTATAATGAAAAACTGTTTTTT
.	TRBV6-1	TRBJ1-1	TRBD1	CASRAGGAGTEAFF	TGTGCCAGCAGGGCAGGGGGCGCCGGCACTGAAGCTTTCTTT
once	TRBV11-1	TRBJ2-2	TRBD1	CASSAQQGSGELFF	TGTGCCAGCAGCGCCCAACAGGGGTCCGGGGAGCTGTTTTTT
.	TRBV11-2	TRBJ1-3	TRBD1	CASSLAQGGGNTIYF	TGTGCCAGCAGCTTAGCACAGGGGGGAGGAAACACCATATATTTT
.	TRBV5-4	TRBJ1-2	.	CASSPGRSPGGYTF	TGTGCCAGCAGTCCCGGACGGTCTCCCGGTGGCTACACCTTC
.	TRBV7-9	TRBJ1-3	.	CASSTAGAAGTGNTIYF	TGTGCCAGCAGTACCGCGGGAGCGGCGGGGACTGGAAACACCATATATTTT
.	TRBV19	TRBJ2-5	TRBD2	CASRPAGSQETQYF	TGTGCCAGTAGGCCAGCGGGAAGCCAAGAGACCCAGTACTTC
.	TRBV5-1	TRBJ1-2	TRBD1	CASSLYGTGVNYGYTF	TGCGCCAGCAGCTTGTATGGGACAGGGGTTAACTATGGCTACACCTTC
.	TRBV7-9	TRBJ1-5	TRBD1	CASSLGGQGLGQPQHF	TGTGCCAGCAGCCTAGGTGGACAGGGTTTGGGTCAGCCCCAGCATTTT
.	TRBV5-1	TRBJ2-2	TRBD2	CASSLEAGGPSTGELFF	TGCGCCAGCAGCTTGGAAGCGGGAGGGCCGAGCACCGGGGAGCTGTTTTTT
.	TRBV19	TRBJ1-1	.	CASSPGSMNTEAFF	TGTGCCAGTAGTCCGGGATCCATGAACACTGAAGCTTTCTTT
.	TRBV2	TRBJ2-3	TRBD2	CASSHGLAPAPDTQYF	TGTGCCAGCAGCCATGGACTAGCCCCGGCCCCAGATACGCAGTATTTT
.	TRBV6-5	TRBJ2-1	.	CASSRPYNEQFF	TGTGCCAGCAGTCGCCCCTACAATGAGCAGTTCTTC